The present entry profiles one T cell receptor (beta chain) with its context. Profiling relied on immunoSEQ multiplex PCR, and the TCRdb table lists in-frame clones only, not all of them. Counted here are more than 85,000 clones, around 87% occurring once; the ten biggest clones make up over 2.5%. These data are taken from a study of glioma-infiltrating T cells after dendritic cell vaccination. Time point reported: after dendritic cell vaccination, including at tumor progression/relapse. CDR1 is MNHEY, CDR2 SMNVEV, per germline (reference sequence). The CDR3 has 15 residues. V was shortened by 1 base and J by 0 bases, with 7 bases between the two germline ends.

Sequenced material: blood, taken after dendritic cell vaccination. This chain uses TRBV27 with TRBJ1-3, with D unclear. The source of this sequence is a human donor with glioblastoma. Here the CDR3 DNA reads TGTGCCAGCAGTTTATACGGGAGCTCTGGAAACACCATATATTTT. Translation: CASSLYGSSGNTIYF.